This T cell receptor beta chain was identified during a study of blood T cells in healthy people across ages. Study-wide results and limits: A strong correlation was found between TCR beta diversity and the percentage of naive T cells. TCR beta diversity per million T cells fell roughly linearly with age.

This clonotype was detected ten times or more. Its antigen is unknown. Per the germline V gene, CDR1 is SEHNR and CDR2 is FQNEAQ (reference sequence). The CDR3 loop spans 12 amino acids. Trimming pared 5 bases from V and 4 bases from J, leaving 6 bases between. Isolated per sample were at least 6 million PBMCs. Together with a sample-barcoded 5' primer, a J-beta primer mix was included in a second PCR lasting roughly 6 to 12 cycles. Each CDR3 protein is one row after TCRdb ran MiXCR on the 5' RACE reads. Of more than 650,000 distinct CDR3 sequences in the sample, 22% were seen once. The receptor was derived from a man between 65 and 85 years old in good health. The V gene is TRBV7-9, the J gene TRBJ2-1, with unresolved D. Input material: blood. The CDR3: CASSEGYNEQFF. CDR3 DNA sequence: TGTGCCAGCAGCGAAGGGTACAATGAGCAGTTCTTC.